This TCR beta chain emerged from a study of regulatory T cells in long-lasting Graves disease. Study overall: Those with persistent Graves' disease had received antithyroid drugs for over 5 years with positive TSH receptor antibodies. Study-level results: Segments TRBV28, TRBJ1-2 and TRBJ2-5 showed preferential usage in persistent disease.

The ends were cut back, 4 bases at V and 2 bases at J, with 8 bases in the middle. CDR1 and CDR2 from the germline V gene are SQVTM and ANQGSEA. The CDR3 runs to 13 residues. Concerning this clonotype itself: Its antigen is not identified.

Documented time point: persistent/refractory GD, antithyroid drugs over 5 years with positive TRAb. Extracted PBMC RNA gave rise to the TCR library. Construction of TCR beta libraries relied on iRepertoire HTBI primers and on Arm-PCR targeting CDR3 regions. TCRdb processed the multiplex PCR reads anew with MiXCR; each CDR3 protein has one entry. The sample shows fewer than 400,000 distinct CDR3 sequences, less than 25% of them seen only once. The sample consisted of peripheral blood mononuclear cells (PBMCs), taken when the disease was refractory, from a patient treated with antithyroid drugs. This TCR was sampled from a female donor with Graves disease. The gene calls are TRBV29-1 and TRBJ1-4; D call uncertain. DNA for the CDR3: TGCAGCGTTGTCTACACCACTAATGAAAAACTGTTTTTT. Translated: CSVVYTTNEKLFF.